The clone carrying this TCR beta chain appeared a few times. The ends were cut back, 6 bases at V and 3 bases at J, with 9 bases in the middle. Germline CDR1 and CDR2: MDHEN and SYDVKM. The CDR3 is 14 amino acids. This sample is part of a study of T-cell memory formation after mild COVID-19. TCRdb re-called the 5' RACE reads with MiXCR, one entry per CDR3 protein. Seen here are some 110,000 distinct CDR3 sequences, roughly 12% observed once, and the top ten hold around 30%. The chain uses TRBV28 and TRBJ2-6, with D possibly matching TRBD2 (6 bases). The material sequenced was PBMCs or a T cell subset sorted from them (not recorded which). The sequence came from an adult woman who had mild COVID-19 (a few samples of this study predate the infection). Cell type and time point are not known. The CDR3 bases are TGTGCCAGCAGGAGGAGGGATGGGGCCAACGTCCTGACTTTC. Translated: CASRRRDGANVLTF. Full variable domain (rest looked up from reference TRBV28 and TRBJ2-6): DVKVTQSSRYLVKRTGEKVFLECVQDMDHENMFWYRQDPGLGLRLIYFSYDVKMKEKGDIPEGYSVSREKKERFSLILESASTNQTSMYLCASRRRDGANVLTFGAGSRLTVL.